These T cell receptor beta chains were read from a single sample in a study of blood T cells in healthy people across ages. TCRdb called the 5' RACE reads again in MiXCR, with one record for every CDR3 protein. This sample carries more than 700,000 distinct CDR3 sequences, less than 60% of them seen once, and the ten largest clones take 15% to 20%. Sequencing was carried out using blood. All receptors come from a man at least 80 years old in good health. Each CDR3 is given with its conserved first and last residue. The D gene is left open where the match is weak. Clone size is shown for a subset of rows, as once, few, many or a class of expanded clone.

J	D	size	V	DNA	CDR3
TRBJ2-3	NA	NA	TRBV24-1	TGTGCCACCAGTGATGCGACTAGTCTGGGCGCAGATACGCAGTATTTT	CATSDATSLGADTQYF
TRBJ1-2	TRBD1	NA	TRBV11-2	TGTGCCAGCAGCGAAACAGGGGTGGGTTTCTATGGCTACACCTTC	CASSETGVGFYGYTF
TRBJ2-1	TRBD2	NA	TRBV3-1	TGTGCCAGCAGTCGAACTGGCGGGAGTGCGAATGAGCAGTTCTTC	CASSRTGGSANEQFF
TRBJ2-3	NA	few	TRBV7-9	TGTGCCAGCAGCCTATTAACAGGAAGTTTCCCTTTGGCTCGAGCAGATACGCAGTATTTT	CASSLLTGSFPLARADTQYF
TRBJ2-5	TRBD2	NA	TRBV2	TGTGCCAGCAGTGTGCGGGAGGGCTGGGATGAGCAGTACTTC	CASSVREGWDEQYF
TRBJ2-3	TRBD2	few	TRBV7-3	TGTGCCAGCAGCGCCAGCGGGGGTGAAGATACGCAGTATTTT	CASSASGGEDTQYF
TRBJ2-1	TRBD2	NA	TRBV20-1	TGCAGTGCTAGAGATCGTTCAAGGTTGGCGGGAGGAGGGAATGAGCAGTTCTTC	CSARDRSRLAGGGNEQFF
TRBJ2-5	NA	NA	TRBV11-2	TGTGCCAGCAGCTTCGAAATGGACAGATGGGAGACCCAGTACTTC	CASSFEMDRWETQYF
TRBJ2-1	TRBD2	few	TRBV25-1	TGTGCCAGCAGGCCTACTAGCGGGAATTACAATGAGCAGTTCTTC	CASRPTSGNYNEQFF
TRBJ2-5	TRBD1	NA	TRBV11-2	TGTGCCAGCAGCTTGTCTCGACAGGGGGCGGAGACCCAGTACTTC	CASSLSRQGAETQYF
TRBJ2-4	NA	NA	TRBV5-1	TGCGCCAGCAGCTTGGGAGACATCTTAGCCAAAAACATTCAGTACTTC	CASSLGDILAKNIQYF
TRBJ2-1	NA	NA	TRBV5-1	TGCGCCAGCAGCTCCCAAACAGGGAGGTCCTACAATGAGCAGTTCTTC	CASSSQTGRSYNEQFF
TRBJ2-1	TRBD2	few	TRBV28	TGTGCCAGCATACCCGGACTAGCGGGAGTTGGTGAGCAGTTCTTC	CASIPGLAGVGEQFF
TRBJ1-1	TRBD1	few	TRBV12-3/TRBV12-4	TGTGCCAGCAGCCGACGAGGACAGGGGAGGAACACTGAAGCTTTCTTT	CASSRRGQGRNTEAFF
TRBJ2-1	TRBD2	few	TRBV27	TGTGCCAGCAGCAAAACCGGGACTAGCCCTTCTCGACTGCCCTACAATGAGCAGTTCTTC	CASSKTGTSPSRLPYNEQFF
TRBJ2-6	TRBD1	few	TRBV5-1	TGCGCCAGCAGCTTCATTGAACAGGGGCCTGGGGCCAACGTCCTGACTTTC	CASSFIEQGPGANVLTF
TRBJ2-3	NA	many	TRBV7-2	TGTGCCAGCAGCTTATCTGGGGGGCATACGCAGTATTTT	CASSLSGGHTQYF
TRBJ2-6	NA	few	TRBV14	TGTGCCAGCAGCCAAATTCCCCGCGGGACGTATAACTCTGGGGCCAACGTCCTGACTTTC	CASSQIPRGTYNSGANVLTF
TRBJ2-3	NA	NA	TRBV7-3	TGTGCCAGCAGCACCCAGAGCAGCACAGATACGCAGTATTTT	CASSTQSSTDTQYF
TRBJ2-3	NA	NA	TRBV7-3	TGTGCCAGCAGCTTAACGGGGGTTTGGGATACGCAGTATTTT	CASSLTGVWDTQYF
TRBJ2-3	NA	NA	TRBV5-1	TGCGCCAGCAGCTTGGGCGGCCTCACTCCCACAGATACGCAGTATTTT	CASSLGGLTPTDTQYF
TRBJ1-5	NA	few	TRBV7-2	TGTGCCAGCAGCCAGTTCAATCAGCCCCAGCATTTT	CASSQFNQPQHF
TRBJ1-6	TRBD1	few	TRBV18	TGTGCCAGCTCAGAGGACAGGGAGACATCACCCCTCCACTTT	CASSEDRETSPLHF
TRBJ1-2	NA	once	TRBV7-9	TGTGCCAGCAGCTTAACGCGGACAGTATTGGGCTACACCTTC	CASSLTRTVLGYTF
TRBJ1-5	TRBD1	once	TRBV3-1	TGTGTCAGCAGCCCGACAGGGGACAATCAGCCCCAGCATTTT	CVSSPTGDNQPQHF
TRBJ1-2	TRBD1	many	TRBV3-1	TGTGCCAGCAGCCGCGTCCGGGACAGGGGGCGTTTTGGCTATGGCTACACCTTC	CASSRVRDRGRFGYGYTF
TRBJ2-5	TRBD2	NA	TRBV12-3/TRBV12-4	TGTGCCAGCAGTTCCCTTAGCGGGAGGCAAGAGACCCAGTACTTC	CASSSLSGRQETQYF
TRBJ2-7	TRBD2	NA	TRBV12-3/TRBV12-4	TGTGCCAGCAGATCTAGTGGGACTACCTACAATGAGCAGTACTTC	CASRSSGTTYNEQYF
TRBJ2-4	NA	NA	TRBV20-1	TGCAGTGCTAGCCGGACACTAGCCAAAAACATTCAGTACTTC	CSASRTLAKNIQYF